A single sample gave rise to the 6 T cell receptor beta chains below, sequenced in a study of CD8+ T cells in alopecia areata. RNA was extracted and reverse transcribed into cDNA as the sequencing template. Measured with immunoSEQ multiplex PCR; TCRdb has only the in-frame clones, and not every one. The data show about 64,000 clones, with approximately 44% seen just once and roughly 22% held by the top ten. Treatment here: oral pan-JAK inhibitor, 5-10 mg twice daily. Sample: CD8+ T cells sorted from blood, taken between weeks 36 and 40, from a patient treated with tofacitinib. These receptors came from a human donor with alopecia areata.

This clone has only a few counts. The chain joins TRBV7-9 to TRBJ1-1; D possibly corresponds to TRBD1 (5 bases). The germline V and J ends were trimmed by 7 bases and 11 bases, with 17 bases remaining between them. Germline assignment: CDR1 SEHNR and CDR2 FQNEAQ (reference sequence). CDR3 length: 12 amino acids. The CDR3 sequence: CASTRGNSEAFF. CDR3 coding DNA: TGTGCCAGCACCCGGGGCAACAGCGAGGCTTTCTTT. Full variable domain (outside the CDR3, taken from reference TRBV7-9 and TRBJ1-1): DTGVSQNPRHKITKRGQNVTFRCDPISEHNRLYWYRQTLGQGPEFLTYFQNEAQLEKSRLLSDRFSAERPKGSFSTLEIQRTEQGDSAMYLCASTRGNSEAFFGQGTRLTVV.

The gene calls are TRBV4-1 and TRBJ2-5; either TRBD1 or TRBD2 may supply D (5 bases each). Germline V CDR1 and CDR2: MGHRA, YSYEKL. This CDR3 is built from 15 residues. V was trimmed by 0 bases and J by 6 bases, leaving 14 bases between them. CDR3 in DNA: TGCGCCAGCAGCCAAGATCTGGGGGATTACCAGACCCAGTACTTC. Its protein product is CASSQDLGDYQTQYF.

The sample holds a few counts of this clone. The rearrangement links TRBV15 to TRBJ2-3; no clear D. The germline CDR1 and CDR2 sequences are LNHNV and YYDKDF (reference sequence). The CDR3 sequence is 13 residues long. V shed 0 bases and J shed 4 bases, with 5 bases lying between them. DNA for the CDR3: TGTGCCACCAGCAGAGATGCGGCAGATACGCAGTATTTT. Translated: CATSRDAADTQYF.

The genes are TRBV23-1 and TRBJ1-2; D gene ambiguous. TRBV23-1 is designated an ORF whose function remains uncertain. The CDR3 is made up of 16 amino acids. Trimming shortened V by 0 bases and J by 4 bases, and 15 bases separated the two germline ends. The CDR3 DNA is TGCGCCAGCAGTCAATCGCGGCAGCGTCAGCCCTATGGCTACACCTTC. Its translation: CASSQSRQRQPYGYTF.

This clone was picked up a small number of times. J is TRBJ1-5 and V is TRBV6-1; D is uncertain. CDR1 MNHNS and CDR2 SASEGT come from the germline V gene. The V gene lost 7 bases and the J gene lost 2 bases, with 15 bases spanning the gap. The length of the CDR3 is 15 residues. CDR3 sequence (DNA): TGTGCCAGCATCTTGTCCAGGCGAGGCAATCAGCCCCAGCATTTT. Translation gives CASILSRRGNQPQHF.

This clone turned up a few times. The chain carries TRBV20-1 and TRBJ2-1, with 8 bases lining up with TRBD2. Germline lookup yields CDR1 DFQATT and CDR2 SNEGSKA (reference sequence). V trimming: 2 bases; J trimming: 15 bases; junction bases outside the gene matches: 6. CDR3 length: 11 residues. CDR3 residues: CSARLPGGVFF. CDR3 DNA sequence: TGCAGTGCTAGATTGCCGGGAGGGGTGTTCTTC.